The next 28 T cell receptor beta chains were all read from a single sample in a study of blood T cell repertoires in COVID-19. Repertoires were generated with immunoSEQ multiplex PCR, while TCRdb's copy carries only in-frame clones and drops some. The table shows about 80,000 clones, with approximately 80% occurring only once. Sequencing was carried out using peripheral blood. The receptors stem from a human donor in a cohort sampled during active COVID-19.

V is TRBV6-2 or TRBV6-3 and J is TRBJ2-1; 11 bases line up with TRBD2. V dropped 5 bases and J dropped 2; count of bases not matched to a gene: 8. CDR3 length equals 17 residues. Germline CDR1 MNHEY, CDR2 SVGEGT. For the CDR3, the DNA is TGTGCCAGCAGTACTGGGTCACTAGCGGGGGCCTACAATGAGCAGTTCTTC. Translating it yields CASSTGSLAGAYNEQFF.

CDR3 coding DNA: TGCGCCAGCAGCTTGGCTAACAGGGTGAGCCACGAGCAGTACTTC. As protein: CASSLANRVSHEQYF. The rearrangement links TRBV5-1 to TRBJ2-7; weak D call: TRBD1 (6 bases). Germline CDR1 reads SGHRS; CDR2 reads YFSETQ. The CDR3 extends over 15 amino acids. V shed 0 bases and J shed 5 bases, with 15 bases lying between them.

This clone was observed a handful of times. The rearrangement links TRBV5-1 to TRBJ1-5; 9 nucleotides align to TRBD1. The CDR3 loop spans 14 amino acids. Germline loops: CDR1 SGHRS, CDR2 YFSETQ. The V gene end was trimmed by 4 bases and the J gene end by 5 bases; junction bases not matched to a gene: 4. The CDR3 DNA reads as TGCGCCAGCAGCCAGGGACAGGGCCATCAGCCCCAGCATTTT. It specifies CASSQGQGHQPQHF. Filled out from reference TRBV5-1 and TRBJ1-5, the complete variable domain reads KAGVTQTPRYLIKTRGQQVTLSCSPISGHRSVSWYQQTPGQGLQFLFEYFSETQRNKGNFPGRFSGRQFSNSRSEMNVSTLELGDSALYLCASSQGQGHQPQHFGDGTRLSIL.

The chain uses TRBV6-6 and TRBJ2-1; 11 bases align to TRBD1. The V gene end was trimmed by 5 bases and the J gene end by 13 bases; junction bases not matched to a gene: 7. Germline V gene sequence: CDR1 MNHNY, CDR2 SVGAGI (reference sequence). The CDR3 has 13 residues. CDR3 nucleotides: TGTGCCAGCAGTGCCAGGACAGGGGGCGAACAGTTCTTC. Its translation: CASSARTGGEQFF.

V usage is TRBV3-1 (or the pseudogene TRBV3-2) and J usage is TRBJ2-1, with 9 bases fitting TRBD1. CDR1 is LGHDT, CDR2 YNNKEL, per germline (reference sequence). CDR3 length: 14 residues. The trim removed 4 bases at V and 4 bases at J, leaving 2 bases unmatched. Here the CDR3 reads CASSPDRGYNEQFF. In DNA form, the CDR3 reads TGTGCCAGCAGCCCGGACAGGGGTTACAATGAGCAGTTCTTC.

V is TRBV7-6 and J is TRBJ1-6; possible D gene TRBD1, 6 bases. The CDR3 length is 14 residues. Trimming stripped 1 base from V and 5 bases from J, with 6 bases between. CDR1 and CDR2 (germline): SGHVS, FNYEAQ. The CDR3 nucleotides are TGTGCCAGCAGCTTAGACAGGGATAATTCACCCCTCCACTTT. It yields the protein CASSLDRDNSPLHF.

The chain links TRBV2 to TRBJ2-7; weak D call: TRBD2 (7 bases). Germline CDR1 and CDR2: SNHLY and FYNNEI. This CDR3 region has 14 residues. V was pared by 7 bases and J by 3 bases, with 16 bases between. The CDR3 bases are TGTGCCAGCACGTATGGGGGAGGGGGCTACGAGCAGTACTTC. This translates into CASTYGGGGYEQYF.

This clone was seen only once. This chain links TRBV6-9 with TRBJ1-5, with 7 positions matching TRBD1. V shed 3 bases and J 3 bases; nucleotides not matched to a gene: 5. Germline V gene data show CDR1 as MNHGY and CDR2 as SVAAGI. CDR3 length: 15 residues. CDR3 in DNA: TGTGCCAGCAGTTACCCGACAGGGTCCAATCAGCCCCAGCATTTT. The encoded protein is CASSYPTGSNQPQHF.

In its sample, this clone ranks as medium-sized (0.01 to 0.1%). The chain couples TRBV28 to TRBJ1-1; D might be TRBD1 (6 bases). V shed 7 bases and J shed 6 bases, with 9 bases lying between them. The CDR3 totals 11 residues. CDR1 and CDR2 from the germline V gene are MDHEN and SYDVKM. The CDR3 DNA sequence: TGTGCCAGCACCCGACAGGCTGAAGCTTTCTTT. Encoded protein: CASTRQAEAFF.

The chain combines TRBV3-1 (or the pseudogene TRBV3-2) with TRBJ2-7; D remains ambiguous. The CDR3 totals 14 residues. Trimming removed 8 bases from V and 0 bases from J, with 14 bases in between. Germline assignment: CDR1 LGHDT and CDR2 YNNKEL (reference sequence). The DNA for the CDR3 is TGTGCCAGCGCCAGCGTCCTTAACTCCTACGAGCAGTACTTC. Its protein is CASASVLNSYEQYF.

This clone has a single count. This sequence joins TRBV20-1 and TRBJ2-7; D is possibly TRBD1 (6 bases). Germline-derived CDR1 and CDR2 are DFQATT and SNEGSKA (reference sequence). Trimming stripped 3 bases from V and 3 bases from J, with 15 bases between. CDR3 size: 14 residues. The CDR3 bases are TGCAGTGCTAGTCGACAGGCCAAAAACTACGAGCAGTACTTC. It codes for CSASRQAKNYEQYF.

The rearrangement links TRBV4-2 to TRBJ2-3; possibly TRBD2 for D (6 bases). Trimming removed 0 bases at V and 4 bases at J, with 11 bases between. CDR1 and CDR2 (germline): LGHNA, YNFKEQ. This CDR3 is built from 15 residues. CDR3 amino acids: CASSQEGGNSDTQYF. The CDR3 DNA reads as TGTGCCAGCAGCCAAGAGGGCGGGAATTCAGATACGCAGTATTTT.

The rearrangement links TRBV7-2 to TRBJ1-2; D not resolved. Deletions cut 0 bases from V and 2 bases from J, with 7 bases between. The CDR3 totals 14 residues. Germline V gene data show CDR1 as SGHTA and CDR2 as FQGNSA. This chain's CDR3 is CASSLATGNYGYTF. DNA of the CDR3: TGTGCCAGCAGCTTAGCTACGGGGAACTATGGCTACACCTTC. The variable domain in full, with the rest retrieved from reference TRBV7-2 and TRBJ1-2, is GAGVSQSPSNKVTEKGKDVELRCDPISGHTALYWYRQSLGQGLEFLIYFQGNSAPDKSGLPSDRFSAERTGGSVSTLTIQRTQQEDSAVYLCASSLATGNYGYTFGSGTRLTVV.

The chain couples TRBV7-6 to TRBJ2-7, with 7 nucleotides matching TRBD2. Per germline, CDR1 SGHVS and CDR2 FNYEAQ. CDR3 size: 15 residues. With 1 base clipped from V and 5 bases from J, the junction kept 8 bases outside the gene matches. As DNA, the CDR3 is TGTGCCAGCAGCTTAGATGCGGGAGAAGGCCACGAGCAGTACTTC. Its translation is CASSLDAGEGHEQYF.

The chain has TRBV11-2 and TRBJ2-1, with TRBD2 matching over 11 bases. Trimming cost V 3 bases and J 6 bases; bases outside gene matches: 1. Germline V CDR1 and CDR2: SGHAT, FQNNGV. The CDR3 length is 14 residues. DNA of the CDR3: TGTGCCAGCAGCTTCGGGACTAGCGGCAATGAGCAGTTCTTC. Protein: CASSFGTSGNEQFF. The complete variable domain, with remaining parts taken from reference TRBV11-2 and TRBJ2-1, reads EAGVAQSPRYKIIEKRQSVAFWCNPISGHATLYWYQQILGQGPKLLIQFQNNGVVDDSQLPKDRFSAERLKGVDSTLKIQPAKLEDSAVYLCASSFGTSGNEQFFGPGTRLTVL.

This chain uses TRBV11-1 with TRBJ1-4; 9 bases are a match to TRBD1. The CDR3 extends over 15 amino acids. The germline V gene has CDR1 SGHAT and CDR2 FQDESV (reference sequence). The J segment lost 7 bases and the V segment lost 3 bases, leaving 6 bases of the junction unmatched. In DNA form, the CDR3 reads TGTGCCAGCAGCTTCCGACAGGGGGGATTTGAAAAACTGTTTTTT. Protein sequence: CASSFRQGGFEKLFF.

The chain is built from TRBV5-1 and TRBJ2-2, with D possibly TRBD2 on 5 matching bases. The germline V and J ends were trimmed by 3 bases and 2 bases, with 8 bases remaining between them. Germline CDR1 SGHRS, CDR2 YFSETQ. The CDR3 sequence is 14 residues long. The CDR3 nucleotides are TGCGCCAGCAGCTCGGGATTAAACACCGGGGAGCTGTTTTTT. This sequence encodes CASSSGLNTGELFF. The whole variable domain, filled in from reference TRBV5-1 and TRBJ2-2, reads KAGVTQTPRYLIKTRGQQVTLSCSPISGHRSVSWYQQTPGQGLQFLFEYFSETQRNKGNFPGRFSGRQFSNSRSEMNVSTLELGDSALYLCASSSGLNTGELFFGEGSRLTVL.

V usage is TRBV29-1 and J usage is TRBJ2-2; 7 bases agree with TRBD2. The CDR3 covers 17 residues. The junction had 11 bases not matched to a gene; V was cut back by 3 bases and J by 1 base. From germline, CDR1 is SQVTM and CDR2 ANQGSEA. Written as DNA, the CDR3 is TGCAGCGTTGAGCCCCTCATAGGCGGGGGGAACACCGGGGAGCTGTTTTTT. Its protein is CSVEPLIGGGNTGELFF.

V usage is TRBV5-5 and J usage is TRBJ2-3; 14 bases line up with TRBD2. J was trimmed by 6 bases and V by 1 base; bases with no gene match: 10. Germline CDR1 and CDR2: SGHKS and YYEKEE (reference sequence). The CDR3 is made up of 18 amino acids. As DNA, the CDR3 is TGTGCCAGCAGCTTGATGGGACAACGGACTAGCGGGAGGGATACGCAGTATTTT. It specifies CASSLMGQRTSGRDTQYF.

The rearrangement links TRBV3-1 (or the pseudogene TRBV3-2) to TRBJ2-5; D may be TRBD1 (5 bases). The CDR3 extends over 14 amino acids. Trimming removed 1 base at V and 5 bases at J, with 11 bases between. Germline assignment: CDR1 LGHDT and CDR2 YNNKEL (reference sequence). CDR3 bases: TGTGCCAGCAGCCAAGTGGTAGGGGCCGAGACCCAGTACTTC. It codes for CASSQVVGAETQYF.

Only one count was recorded for this clone. V gene TRBV2 combines with J gene TRBJ2-5; 8 nucleotides line up with TRBD2. With 4 bases clipped from V and 4 bases from J, the junction kept 2 bases outside the gene matches. The CDR3 sequence is 13 residues long. Germline V gene sequence: CDR1 SNHLY, CDR2 FYNNEI. This CDR3 is CASSVGLAETQYF. The CDR3 DNA reads TGTGCCAGCAGTGTTGGACTAGCAGAGACCCAGTACTTC.

This chain links TRBV5-5 with TRBJ1-3; tentatively, D is TRBD1 (5 bases). Trimming took 4 bases from V and 11 from J, leaving 13 bases between them. CDR3 length: 12 amino acids. CDR1 is SGHKS and CDR2 is YYEKEE in the germline V gene (reference sequence). The CDR3 sequence: CASSKPGWAIYF. CDR3 nucleotide sequence: TGTGCCAGCAGCAAACCAGGGTGGGCCATATATTTT. Looking up the rest from reference TRBV5-5 and TRBJ1-3 gives the full variable domain: DAGVTQSPTHLIKTRGQQVTLRCSPISGHKSVSWYQQVLGQGPQFIFQYYEKEERGRGNFPDRFSARQFPNYSSELNVNALLLGDSALYLCASSKPGWAIYFGEGSWLTVV.

The J gene is TRBJ1-6, the V gene TRBV2; D is perhaps TRBD1 (5 bases). The V gene lost 1 base and the J gene lost 9 bases, with 16 bases spanning the gap. This CDR3 region has 16 residues. CDR1 is SNHLY, CDR2 FYNNEI, per germline. The DNA of the CDR3 is TGTGCCAGCAGTGAAGGCAGTCAGGGCATACTTTCACCCCTCCACTTT. Its protein is CASSEGSQGILSPLHF.

The V call is TRBV7-2, the J call TRBJ1-3; 7 bases agree with TRBD1. CDR3 size: 15 residues. V gave up 3 bases and J gave up 1 base; unmatched junction bases: 3. Germline assignment: CDR1 SGHTA and CDR2 FQGNSA. The CDR3 is CASSLRGQSGNTIYF. The DNA for the CDR3 is TGTGCCAGCAGCTTGAGGGGGCAATCTGGAAACACCATATATTTT.

V is TRBV30 and J is TRBJ2-1; D might be TRBD2 (5 bases). CDR3 length: 14 amino acids. V lost 2 bases and J lost 0, with 8 bases in between. CDR1 is GTSNPN, CDR2 SVGIG, per germline (reference sequence). The CDR3 loop is CAWSMGSSYNEQFF. The CDR3 coding sequence is TGTGCCTGGAGTATGGGGAGCTCCTACAATGAGCAGTTCTTC.

This rearrangement joins TRBV5-1 to TRBJ2-1, with D possibly matching TRBD1 (6 bases). V gave up 5 bases and J gave up 1 base, with 10 bases separating them. The CDR3 contains 14 residues. Germline values: CDR1 SGHRS, CDR2 YFSETQ. This chain's CDR3 is CASSSRGSYNEQFF. Written as DNA, the CDR3 is TGCGCCAGCAGTAGCAGGGGTTCCTACAATGAGCAGTTCTTC.

V is TRBV28 and J is TRBJ1-1, with D tentatively TRBD1 (6 bases). The CDR3 spans 18 residues. Germline V CDR1 and CDR2: MDHEN, SYDVKM. The ends were cut back, 2 bases at V and 6 bases at J, with 25 bases in the middle. The CDR3 is CASSLLRGSMRGAPEAFF. The CDR3 DNA reads as TGTGCCAGCAGTTTACTGAGGGGTAGTATGCGGGGGGCCCCTGAAGCTTTCTTT.

The chain uses TRBV4-2 and TRBJ1-6, with TRBD1 matching 7 bases. The CDR3 is 14 residues long. The junction had 7 bases not matched to a gene; V was cut back by 4 bases and J by 10 bases. Germline CDR1 reads LGHNA; CDR2 reads YNFKEQ. DNA of the CDR3: TGTGCCAGCAGCCCTCGGACAGGAGGGTCACCCCTCCACTTT. Its protein product is CASSPRTGGSPLHF.